These 32 T cell receptor beta chains came from one sample sequenced in a study of CD8+ T cells in alopecia areata. Documented treatment: oral pan-JAK inhibitor, 5-10 mg twice daily. Reverse transcribed after extraction, RNA yielded cDNA as the sequencing template. Here immunoSEQ multiplex PCR was the method, and the copy in TCRdb shows in-frame clones only, minus some. This sample has about 220,000 clones, with more than 45% found just once. The material sequenced was CD4+ T cells sorted from blood, taken at week 4, from a patient treated with tofacitinib. Source of these receptors: a human donor with alopecia areata.

The CDR3 DNA sequence: TGTGCCAGCTCACCAAGGACTAGCGGGGGTTCCAATGAGCAGTTCTTC. This encodes CASSPRTSGGSNEQFF. The chain has TRBV18 and TRBJ2-1; 13 bases fit TRBD2. The trim removed 2 bases at V and 6 bases at J, leaving 4 bases unmatched. Germline CDR1 is KGHSH and CDR2 is LQKENI. The CDR3 length is 16 residues.

Only one count was recorded for this clone. The V gene is TRBV30, the J gene TRBJ2-7, with TRBD1 identical over 10 bases. CDR3 size: 14 residues. J was trimmed by 6 bases and V by 1 base; bases with no gene match: 6. Germline-derived CDR1 and CDR2 are GTSNPN and SVGIG (reference sequence). In DNA, the CDR3 is TGTGCCTGGAGTGGACAGGGGGCTAGTCCCGAGCAGTACTTC. As protein: CAWSGQGASPEQYF.

The chain links TRBV5-1 to TRBJ1-2; the D gene is possibly TRBD1 (5 bases). V was shortened by 2 bases and J by 6 bases, with 11 bases between the two germline ends. The CDR3 runs 13 residues. The germline gives CDR1 SGHRS, CDR2 YFSETQ. CDR3 residues: CASSFQGRDGYTF. The CDR3 DNA sequence: TGCGCCAGCAGCTTCCAGGGTCGTGATGGCTACACCTTC.

The chain joins TRBV30 to TRBJ2-2; 7 bases line up with TRBD2. Germline V gives CDR1 GTSNPN, CDR2 SVGIG (reference sequence). This CDR3 comprises 14 residues. V was pared by 2 bases and J by 4 bases, with 4 bases of the junction left unmatched. CDR3 protein: CAWSKRGITGELFF. The DNA of the CDR3 is TGTGCCTGGAGTAAGCGGGGAATCACCGGGGAGCTGTTTTTT.

The chain combines TRBV7-3 with TRBJ2-7; 10 bases line up with TRBD2. The CDR3 runs to 15 residues. Germline V CDR1 and CDR2: SGHTA, FQGTGA. With 2 bases clipped from V and 4 bases from J, the junction kept 5 bases outside the gene matches. DNA for the CDR3: TGTGCCAGCAGCTTAGATAGCGGGGGGCAGTACGAGCAGTACTTC. As protein: CASSLDSGGQYEQYF.

The chain is built from TRBV29-1 and TRBJ1-2, with 7 bases lining up with TRBD1. The length of the CDR3 is 13 residues. V was pared by 4 bases and J by 2 bases, with 4 bases of the junction left unmatched. CDR1 and CDR2 (germline): SQVTM, ANQGSEA. CDR3 sequence reads: CSVGSGGNYGYTF. DNA of the CDR3: TGCAGCGTTGGATCAGGGGGAAACTATGGCTACACCTTC.

The CDR3 here is CASSLDLGYEQYF. The CDR3 DNA is TGCGCCAGCAGCTTGGATCTCGGATACGAGCAGTACTTC. The chain has TRBV5-1 and TRBJ2-7; D is undetermined. The CDR3 totals 13 residues. V lost 0 bases to trimming and J lost 4 bases, with 8 bases between them. Germline CDR1 is SGHRS and CDR2 is YFSETQ.

The chain is built from TRBV5-6 and TRBJ1-1, with D tentatively TRBD1 (6 bases). Per the germline V gene, CDR1 is SGHDT and CDR2 is YYEEEE. This CDR3 region has 14 residues. V lost 3 bases and J lost 4, with 13 bases in between. CDR3 bases: TGTGCCAGCAGCTCGGGACATCGTTCCACTGAAGCTTTCTTT. Protein product: CASSSGHRSTEAFF.

The J gene is TRBJ1-1, the V gene TRBV7-8, with D tentatively TRBD1 (6 bases). Trimming took off 2 bases at V and 7 bases at J, with 8 bases between the two ends. Germline V gene sequence: CDR1 SGHVS, CDR2 FQNEAQ. The CDR3 is made up of 12 amino acids. The DNA for the CDR3 is TGTGCCAGCAGCTTACAGGGGATTGAAGCTTTCTTT. Translating it yields CASSLQGIEAFF.

This clone was observed a handful of times. The rearrangement joins TRBV19 to TRBJ2-1; D not resolved. V gave up 5 bases and J gave up 0 bases, with 11 bases separating them. The CDR3 runs to 15 residues. CDR1 and CDR2 (germline): LNHDA, SQIVND (reference sequence). CDR3 DNA sequence: TGTGCCAGTAGTTCGGAAGCGAGCTCCTACAATGAGCAGTTCTTC. Its protein is CASSSEASSYNEQFF.

V and J are TRBV6-5 and TRBJ2-7; TRBD2 matches 7 bases. Germline lookup yields CDR1 MNHEY and CDR2 SVGAGI. The CDR3 runs to 15 residues. Unmatched junction bases numbered 11, after V lost 6 bases and J lost 3 bases. DNA for the CDR3: TGTGCCAGCAGGCCCCAGGTGCGCGGGGGCTACGAGCAGTACTTC. It specifies CASRPQVRGGYEQYF.

The chain carries TRBV18 and TRBJ2-5; D ambiguous. CDR1 and CDR2 from the germline V gene are KGHSH and LQKENI. The CDR3 has 12 amino acids. Trimming removed 0 bases from V and 7 bases from J, with 6 bases in between. For the CDR3, the DNA is TGTGCCAGCTCACCACCGATGGGGACCCAGTACTTC. It translates to CASSPPMGTQYF.

Comment on this clone: The same CDR3 is also encoded by other DNA sequences in this sample. The chain has TRBV9 and TRBJ1-1; no clear D. Germline V gene sequence: CDR1 SGDLS, CDR2 YYNGEE. Trimming left V 0 bases short and J 1 base short, with 4 bases between. This CDR3 region has 13 residues. CDR3 coding DNA: TGTGCCAGCAGCGTAGCCCAGAACACTGAAGCTTTCTTT. Amino acids: CASSVAQNTEAFF.

This rearrangement joins TRBV10-3 to TRBJ1-2; D is unresolved. Germline assignment: CDR1 ENHRY and CDR2 SYGVKD. CDR3 length: 13 residues. Deletions cut 6 bases from V and 3 bases from J, with 11 bases between. The CDR3 coding sequence is TGTGCCATCAGGAAGGACGGGGACTATGGCTACACCTTC. It specifies CAIRKDGDYGYTF.

This clone was observed many times. The chain couples TRBV4-3 to TRBJ2-7; the match to TRBD1 covers 9 bases. The V gene end was trimmed by 2 bases and the J gene end by 2 bases; junction bases not matched to a gene: 7. In germline, CDR1 is LGHNA, CDR2 YSLEER. The CDR3 has 16 residues. The CDR3 DNA reads TGCGCCAGCAGCCAATATCCGGGACAGGGAACCTACGAGCAGTACTTC. This sequence encodes CASSQYPGQGTYEQYF.

V usage is TRBV15 and J usage is TRBJ1-6, with D uncertain. Germline V CDR1 and CDR2: LNHNV, YYDKDF (reference sequence). Trimming removed 1 base at V and 12 bases at J, with 7 bases between. There are 12 residues in the CDR3. The DNA for the CDR3 is TGTGCCACCAGCAGAGTCAATCAACCCCTCCACTTT. It is translated as CATSRVNQPLHF.

V usage is TRBV29-1 and J usage is TRBJ1-1, with D tentatively TRBD1 (6 bases). The CDR3 has 13 amino acids. The V gene lost 7 bases and the J gene lost 1 base, with 13 bases spanning the gap. CDR1 and CDR2 (germline): SQVTM, ANQGSEA. The CDR3 bases are TGCAGCGCTAACCAGGGGACGAACACTGAAGCTTTCTTT. Translated, it gives CSANQGTNTEAFF. Full variable domain (outside the CDR3, taken from reference TRBV29-1 and TRBJ1-1): SAVISQKPSRDICQRGTSLTIQCQVDSQVTMMFWYRQQPGQSLTLIATANQGSEATYESGFVIDKFPISRPNLTFSTLTVSNMSPEDSSIYLCSANQGTNTEAFFGQGTRLTVV.

The V and J genes are TRBV19 and TRBJ1-6, with 7 bases aligning to TRBD1. The CDR3 is made up of 15 amino acids. Germline V gene lookup returns CDR1 LNHDA and CDR2 SQIVND (reference sequence). Trimming cost V 8 bases and J 0 bases; bases outside gene matches: 4. CDR3 protein: CASGQANSYNSPLHF. The DNA for the CDR3 is TGTGCCAGTGGACAGGCAAACTCCTATAATTCACCCCTCCACTTT.

The chain is built from TRBV5-4 and TRBJ1-1; weak D call: TRBD1 (6 bases). The ends were cut back, 4 bases at V and 4 bases at J, with 14 bases in the middle. This CDR3 spans 14 amino acids. The germline CDR1 and CDR2 sequences are SGHNT and YYREEE (reference sequence). This chain's CDR3 is CASSPTGRVTEAFF. The CDR3 DNA reads as TGTGCCAGCAGCCCAACAGGGCGGGTCACTGAAGCTTTCTTT.

V gene TRBV9 combines with J gene TRBJ1-2; D ambiguous. CDR3 size: 15 residues. Trimming took 4 bases from V and 5 from J, leaving 18 bases between them. Germline lookup yields CDR1 SGDLS and CDR2 YYNGEE. The CDR3 bases are TGTGCCAGCAGCCGCGAAGAACTACGGTCGTATGGCTACACCTTC. Its translation: CASSREELRSYGYTF.

This clone occurred a few times. The V gene is TRBV29-1, the J gene TRBJ2-5, with 12 nucleotides matching TRBD2. The CDR3 totals 14 residues. The V gene's germline CDR1 is SQVTM and CDR2 ANQGSEA. The V gene end was trimmed by 4 bases and the J gene end by 4 bases; junction bases not matched to a gene: 4. The CDR3 protein is CSVVPSGGVETQYF. The CDR3 DNA reads as TGCAGCGTTGTCCCTAGCGGGGGGGTAGAGACCCAGTACTTC. The variable domain in full, with the rest retrieved from reference TRBV29-1 and TRBJ2-5, is SAVISQKPSRDICQRGTSLTIQCQVDSQVTMMFWYRQQPGQSLTLIATANQGSEATYESGFVIDKFPISRPNLTFSTLTVSNMSPEDSSIYLCSVVPSGGVETQYFGPGTRLLVL.

This clone was observed a handful of times. This chain joins TRBV30 and TRBJ2-3, with D possibly matching TRBD2 (5 bases). CDR3 length: 13 amino acids. CDR1 and CDR2 from the germline V gene are GTSNPN and SVGIG (reference sequence). V lost 4 bases to trimming and J lost 0 bases, with 8 bases between them. The CDR3 bases are TGTGCCTGGAAAACTAGAAGCACAGATACGCAGTATTTT. The encoded protein is CAWKTRSTDTQYF.

The sample holds many counts of this clone. The J gene is TRBJ2-1, the V gene TRBV6-1; the D call may be TRBD1 or TRBD2 (6 bases each). Germline V gene data show CDR1 as MNHNS and CDR2 as SASEGT. The ends were cut back, 3 bases at V and 4 bases at J, with 10 bases in the middle. This CDR3 is built from 14 residues. CDR3 bases: TGTGCCAGCAGTGATCGGGGGACATACAATGAGCAGTTCTTC. It is translated as CASSDRGTYNEQFF.

The chain links TRBV5-4 to TRBJ2-7; possibly TRBD2 for D (5 bases). V shed 3 bases and J shed 4 bases, with 11 bases lying between them. The CDR3 has 13 residues. The V gene's germline CDR1 is SGHNT and CDR2 YYREEE (reference sequence). The chain's CDR3 is CASSSGIAYEQYF. CDR3 in DNA: TGTGCCAGCAGCTCTGGTATAGCGTACGAGCAGTACTTC.

This sequence joins TRBV14 and TRBJ1-2, with TRBD1 matching over 10 bases. The CDR3 spans 17 residues. Germline V gene sequence: CDR1 SGHDN, CDR2 FVKESK. With 2 bases clipped from V and 0 bases from J, the junction kept 6 bases outside the gene matches. This CDR3 is CASSQLGTGASNYGYTF. CDR3 nucleotides: TGTGCCAGCAGCCAACTCGGGACAGGGGCCTCTAACTATGGCTACACCTTC.

This clone was detected a few times. The chain employs TRBV23-1 and TRBJ1-5; no firm D call. TRBV23-1 is reported as an ORF; its role is uncertain. With 6 bases removed from V and 0 bases from J, the gap between germline ends came to 18 bases. The CDR3 is 17 residues long. The CDR3 nucleotides read TGCGCCAGCAGCACAATTGGCGAGGTCTATAGCAATCAGCCCCAGCATTTT. Its translation is CASSTIGEVYSNQPQHF.

J is TRBJ2-3 and V is TRBV4-2; D uncertain. Germline V CDR1 and CDR2: LGHNA, YNFKEQ. The CDR3 is 14 residues long. Trimming took 4 bases from V and 3 from J, leaving 11 bases between them. The CDR3 nucleotides read TGTGCCAGCAGCCCGGGCGTGAATACAGATACGCAGTATTTT. Residues: CASSPGVNTDTQYF.

This clone showed up just once. The CDR3 loop is CASSAEDGIRYGYTF. The CDR3 DNA is TGTGCCAGCAGCGCCGAGGACGGGATCCGATATGGCTACACCTTC. The rearrangement joins TRBV9 to TRBJ1-2; D not resolved. Trimming pared 3 bases from V and 5 bases from J, leaving 17 bases between. Looked up from germline, CDR1 is SGDLS and CDR2 is YYNGEE. The CDR3 is 15 residues long.

The chain recombines TRBV27 with TRBJ1-2; no definite D call. The CDR3 contains 14 residues. The V gene lost 2 bases and the J gene lost 3 bases, with 10 bases spanning the gap. The germline V gene encodes CDR1 MNHEY and CDR2 SMNVEV (reference sequence). The CDR3 bases are TGTGCCAGCAGTTTAAAAGGGAAGGACTATGGCTACACCTTC. Encoded protein: CASSLKGKDYGYTF.

This clone was seen only once. The CDR3 reads CAISDSGLGYTF. CDR3 nucleotides: TGTGCCATCAGTGATTCAGGGCTGGGCTACACCTTC. The V and J genes are TRBV10-3 and TRBJ1-2, with D perhaps TRBD1 (5 bases). Trimming took off 3 bases at V and 8 bases at J, with 10 bases between the two ends. The CDR3 runs to 12 residues. The germline V gene encodes CDR1 ENHRY and CDR2 SYGVKD.

The CDR3 loop reads CASSQADTQYF. CDR3 nucleotides: TGTGCCAGCAGCCAAGCCGATACGCAGTATTTT. The gene calls are TRBV14 and TRBJ2-3; D uncertain. V shed 1 base and J shed 6 bases, with 2 bases lying between them. The CDR3 contains 11 residues. Germline lookup yields CDR1 SGHDN and CDR2 FVKESK. Full variable domain (outside the CDR3, taken from reference TRBV14 and TRBJ2-3): EAGVTQFPSHSVIEKGQTVTLRCDPISGHDNLYWYRRVMGKEIKFLLHFVKESKQDESGMPNNRFLAERTGGTYSTLKVQPAELEDSGVYFCASSQADTQYFGPGTRLTVL.

The gene calls are TRBV4-3 and TRBJ1-1, with D perhaps TRBD1 (6 bases). The CDR3 runs 18 residues. CDR1 is LGHNA and CDR2 is YSLEER in the germline V gene. V was clipped by 0 bases and J by 3 bases, with 20 bases between them. This chain's CDR3 is CASSQEPDEGVFYTEAFF. CDR3 nucleotide sequence: TGCGCCAGCAGCCAAGAACCGGACGAGGGGGTATTTTACACTGAAGCTTTCTTT.